This T cell receptor beta chain derives from a study of monozygotic twins with cystic fibrosis. Study-wide context: Library input was about 3 micrograms of fragmented DNA, with 15 PCR cycles. Whole-study results and caveats: V usage most resembled the co-twin in 13 of 16 pairs. Low clonality (median around 0.009) suggested a mostly naive repertoire. Monozygotic CF twin pairs shared significantly more nucleotide-identical clonotypes than unrelated CF individuals did.

Between the trimmed V and J ends, which lost 1 base and 1 base, there was a span of 6 bases. The CDR3 covers 13 residues. Germline V lookup: CDR1 SGHRS, CDR2 YFSETQ. As regards this clone: Its antigen is not identified.

Sequencing was performed with immunoSEQ multiplex PCR; in TCRdb, only in-frame clones are kept and a portion is missing. The table lists over 25,000 clones, 95% to 97% of them singletons. The chain carries TRBV5-1 and TRBJ2-7, with D unclear. Sequenced: blood. The sequence was collected from a girl aged 2 to 10 with cystic fibrosis. CDR3 amino acids: CASSLKDSYEQYF. In DNA form, the CDR3 reads TGCGCCAGCAGCTTGAAGGATTCCTACGAGCAGTACTTC.